A selection of T cell receptor beta chains follows, all from one sample in a study of shared clonotypes between healthy human individuals. Profiled with immunoSEQ multiplex PCR; TCRdb holds only in-frame clones, not every one. The sample consists of 530,000 or so clones, 60% to 80% of them appearing once. The sample taken for sequencing was PBMCs. The source of these receptors is a woman in her thirties or forties in good health. Some clones in this sample may be carry-over from other donors' samples. CDR3s include the opening cysteine and the closing phenylalanine or tryptophan. Clone size is not always given. Where it is, it says once, few, many or a class for expanded clones.

CDR3,size,V
CSATEGYEQYF,NA,TRBV29-1
CASSIESGATTDTQYF,NA,TRBV19
CASSNGLAGGYEQYF,NA,TRBV19
CASSSLGTSDINEQFF,NA,TRBV7-8
CASSSGLAGVGYEQYF,NA,TRBV7-6
CASSSTEGWEAFF,NA,TRBV7-9
CASREGGLAGVADTQYF,NA,TRBV7-8
CASSLYSGSPYEQYF,NA,TRBV11-2
CATSRGGQGHYEQYF,NA,TRBV15
CASSPAGGAGVTDTQYF,NA,TRBV5-4
CASITPFGRTEAFF,NA,TRBV28
CASRGSGSWFLGYEQYF,NA,TRBV27
CASSASGAGANVLTF,NA,TRBV5-1
CASSEARLDSYHNQPQHF,NA,TRBV2
CASSLGDRGRETQYF,NA,TRBV5-1
CASSLNPGVEQYF,many,TRBV11-2
CASSQDHGRDTQYF,few,TRBV4-3
CTSSQAKVGTNNEQFF,NA,TRBV1
CASSTSGGTGGETQYF,NA,TRBV5-4
CASSPGEFTYEQYF,NA,TRBV7-9
CASSHVSNQPQHF,NA,TRBV7-9
CASSLSGTSGQETQYF,once,TRBV7-3
CASSDVADFSTDTQYF,NA,TRBV2
CASRPLGAYEQYF,few,TRBV6-6
CASSQVVGDRPTNEKLFF,NA,TRBV4-1
CATSRSTGPGGYTF,NA,TRBV15